This T cell receptor (beta chain) was identified in a study of control samples from healthy donors and cancer patients. Clones were read by immunoSEQ multiplex PCR, and TCRdb kept only the in-frame ones, dropping some. The sample includes around 94,000 clones, 92% seen only once; the top ten take 2% to 2.5%. CDR1 is SGHVS and CDR2 is FQNEAQ in the germline V gene. This CDR3 is 16 amino acids long. The V end was cut by 5 bases, the J end by 1 base, with 12 bases between. Source material: blood. This sequence joins TRBV7-8 and TRBJ2-6, with D possibly matching TRBD2 (5 bases). This TCR derives from a young woman in good health. Here the CDR3 reads CASSPGGGSGANVLTF. The DNA of the CDR3 is TGTGCCAGCAGCCCCGGAGGAGGATCTGGGGCCAACGTCCTGACTTTC.